This passage covers 23 T cell receptor beta chains from one sample sequenced in a study of blood T cell repertoires in COVID-19. Only in-frame clones appear in the TCRdb table, and some are missing; sequencing was by immunoSEQ multiplex PCR. Of some 260,000 clones listed, about 87% are singletons. Sequencing used peripheral blood. All receptors derive from a young woman with COVID-19, enrolled during active disease.

The V call is TRBV6-6, the J call TRBJ1-1; D unclear. In germline, CDR1 is MNHNY, CDR2 SVGAGI (reference sequence). V was shortened by 7 bases and J by 3 bases, with 9 bases between the two germline ends. The CDR3 contains 12 residues. CDR3 sequence reads: CASTNDYTEAFF. CDR3 nucleotide sequence: TGTGCCAGCACGAATGACTACACTGAAGCTTTCTTT.

This clone was seen more than once but under ten times. The V gene is TRBV18, the J gene TRBJ2-1; a possible D gene is TRBD2 (6 bases). The CDR3 is 20 amino acids. Trimming stripped 3 bases from V and 0 bases from J, with 24 bases between. Germline V CDR1 and CDR2: KGHSH, LQKENI. The CDR3 here is CASSPRHLRGTGSSYNEQFF. The CDR3 DNA sequence: TGTGCCAGCTCACCTAGACACCTACGGGGGACGGGGAGCTCCTACAATGAGCAGTTCTTC.

V gene TRBV6-5 combines with J gene TRBJ1-5; D is undetermined. The CDR3 totals 14 residues. The germline V and J ends were trimmed by 5 bases and 1 base, with 9 bases remaining between them. Germline V CDR1 and CDR2: MNHEY, SVGAGI. CDR3 sequence reads: CASSIRESNQPQHF. The CDR3 DNA reads as TGTGCCAGCAGTATACGGGAAAGCAATCAGCCCCAGCATTTT.

This sequence joins TRBV7-2 and TRBJ2-2; D gene uncertain. Trimming cost V 2 bases and J 6 bases, with 10 bases left between them. The germline V gene has CDR1 SGHTA and CDR2 FQGNSA. The CDR3 has 14 residues. The DNA for the CDR3 is TGTGCCAGCAGCTTATTTTCGAGCCCCGGGGAGCTGTTTTTT. Protein sequence: CASSLFSSPGELFF.

The J gene is TRBJ2-3, the V gene TRBV24-1; 13 nucleotides align to TRBD2. V was pared by 4 bases and J by 4 bases, with 4 bases of the junction left unmatched. CDR1 is KGHDR and CDR2 is SFDVKD in the germline V gene. The CDR3 contains 16 residues. CDR3 coding DNA: TGTGCCACCAGTGACAATGGACTAGCGGGAGCAGATACGCAGTATTTT. This gives the protein CATSDNGLAGADTQYF.

This chain connects TRBV19 to TRBJ1-5; tentatively, D is TRBD1 (5 bases). The CDR3 contains 13 residues. Germline V gene lookup returns CDR1 LNHDA and CDR2 SQIVND (reference sequence). Between the trimmed V and J ends, which lost 3 bases and 7 bases, there was a span of 10 bases. CDR3 loop: CASSIGGRQPQHF. The CDR3 DNA follows: TGTGCCAGTAGTATCGGGGGACGACAGCCCCAGCATTTT.

The CDR3: CASSPLRGTSTDTQYF. DNA of the CDR3: TGTGCCAGCAGTCCACTGCGGGGGACTAGCACAGATACGCAGTATTTT. The V gene is TRBV27, the J gene TRBJ2-3; TRBD2 matches at 7 bases. V shed 5 bases, J shed 0 bases, and the junction held 8 bases outside the gene matches. The CDR3 has 16 amino acids. Germline lookup yields CDR1 MNHEY and CDR2 SMNVEV (reference sequence).

The V gene is TRBV29-1, the J gene TRBJ2-3, with 10 bases lining up with TRBD2. Losses at the gene ends were 4 bases for V and 0 bases for J; bases not matched to a gene: 1. From germline, CDR1 is SQVTM and CDR2 ANQGSEA. The CDR3 is 14 amino acids. CDR3: CSVAAGGSTDTQYF. CDR3 nucleotides: TGCAGCGTTGCAGCGGGAGGGAGCACAGATACGCAGTATTTT.

The rearrangement uses TRBV3-1 (or the pseudogene TRBV3-2) and TRBJ1-5; D gene unclear. Germline loops: CDR1 LGHDT, CDR2 YNNKEL (reference sequence). V lost 1 base to trimming and J lost 1 base, with 11 bases between them. The CDR3 loop spans 16 amino acids. The CDR3 loop is CASSQGQAGSNQPQHF. The CDR3 DNA is TGTGCCAGCAGCCAAGGGCAGGCTGGAAGCAATCAGCCCCAGCATTTT.

This clone was detected only once. V gene TRBV10-3 combines with J gene TRBJ2-7; tentative D call: TRBD2 (5 bases). The V gene's germline CDR1 is ENHRY and CDR2 SYGVKD. Deletions cut 0 bases from V and 0 bases from J, with 9 bases between. The CDR3 has 15 amino acids. The CDR3 protein is CAISESDWSSYEQYF. DNA for the CDR3: TGTGCCATCAGTGAGTCGGACTGGTCCTCCTACGAGCAGTACTTC.

The gene calls are TRBV27 and TRBJ2-5; D possibly corresponds to TRBD1 (6 bases). V dropped 3 bases and J dropped 1 base, with 18 bases sitting between them. CDR1 and CDR2 from the germline V gene are MNHEY and SMNVEV (reference sequence). This CDR3 region has 17 residues. The CDR3 DNA reads as TGTGCCAGCAGTTTGTACCAGGGGTCCCAACGCCAAGAGACCCAGTACTTC. This translates into CASSLYQGSQRQETQYF.

The genes are TRBV7-2 and TRBJ1-2; weak D call: TRBD1 (5 bases). The CDR3 length is 14 residues. Trimming removed 5 bases at V and 1 base at J, with 11 bases between. Germline CDR1 reads SGHTA; CDR2 reads FQGNSA. CDR3 coding DNA: TGTGCCAGCAGCCAAGACAGCCTTAACTATGGCTACACCTTC. It yields the protein CASSQDSLNYGYTF.

The J gene is TRBJ1-1, the V gene TRBV21-1. TRBV21-1 counts as a pseudogene. The CDR3 is made up of 16 amino acids. CDR3 DNA sequence: TGTGCCAGCAGCAAAGGGGCCGGGATCGGGGACACTGAAGCTTTCTTT. Its translation is CASSKGAGIGDTEAFF.

The chain couples TRBV4-1 to TRBJ1-2; D perhaps matches TRBD1 (5 bases). V lost 4 bases to trimming and J lost 8 bases, with 17 bases between them. This CDR3 region has 14 residues. CDR1 is MGHRA, CDR2 YSYEKL, per germline. CDR3: CASSPQGGRRGYTF. The CDR3 DNA follows: TGCGCCAGCAGCCCGCAGGGAGGCCGCCGGGGCTACACCTTC.

The gene calls are TRBV7-9 and TRBJ2-3; the match to TRBD2 covers 13 bases. This CDR3 is built from 17 residues. Losses at the gene ends were 3 bases for V and 3 bases for J; bases not matched to a gene: 6. Germline loops: CDR1 SEHNR, CDR2 FQNEAQ (reference sequence). The CDR3 DNA reads as TGTGCCAGCAGCTTGGGACTAGCGGGGAGTGGAACAGATACGCAGTATTTT. Translated: CASSLGLAGSGTDTQYF.

This clone appeared a single time. V gene TRBV2 combines with J gene TRBJ1-4; 10 bases agree with TRBD1. Germline CDR1 SNHLY, CDR2 FYNNEI. V was clipped by 5 bases and J by 8 bases; unmatched bases: 14. CDR3 length: 17 residues. As DNA, the CDR3 is TGTGCCAGCAGTACTAGGACAGGGGGTGGCCTCGGGGAAAAACTGTTTTTT. It encodes CASSTRTGGGLGEKLFF. Full variable domain (rest looked up from reference TRBV2 and TRBJ1-4): EPEVTQTPSHQVTQMGQEVILRCVPISNHLYFYWYRQILGQKVEFLVSFYNNEISEKSEIFDDQFSVERPDGSNFTLKIRSTKLEDSAMYFCASSTRTGGGLGEKLFFGSGTQLSVL.

The rearrangement links TRBV5-4 to TRBJ1-2, with unresolved D. Trimming took off 0 bases at V and 4 bases at J, with 10 bases between the two ends. This CDR3 has 14 residues. CDR1 is SGHNT, CDR2 YYREEE, per germline (reference sequence). CDR3 sequence reads: CASSLAVATYGYTF. The CDR3 nucleotides read TGTGCCAGCAGCTTGGCAGTAGCTACCTATGGCTACACCTTC.

J is TRBJ2-7 and V is TRBV3-1 (or the pseudogene TRBV3-2); D is possibly TRBD1 (6 bases). V shed 4 bases and J shed 3 bases, with 19 bases lying between them. Per germline, CDR1 LGHDT and CDR2 YNNKEL (reference sequence). CDR3 length: 16 amino acids. The CDR3: CASSPRRPGHYYEQYF. CDR3 DNA: TGTGCCAGCAGCCCTAGAAGGCCGGGACATTACTACGAGCAGTACTTC.

The chain is built from TRBV2 and TRBJ2-5; TRBD1 aligns across 7 bases. The CDR3 totals 15 residues. V trimming: 8 bases; J trimming: 1 base; junction bases outside the gene matches: 10. Germline V gives CDR1 SNHLY, CDR2 FYNNEI. CDR3 sequence (DNA): TGTGCCAGCCAAAAAGGGACAGTTGGCCAAGAGACCCAGTACTTC. Protein product: CASQKGTVGQETQYF.

The V and J genes are TRBV2 and TRBJ1-2; D not resolved. CDR3 length: 13 residues. With 4 bases removed from V and 5 bases from J, the gap between germline ends came to 11 bases. Germline assignment: CDR1 SNHLY and CDR2 FYNNEI. This chain's CDR3 is CASSARTRYGYTF. CDR3 nucleotides: TGTGCCAGCAGTGCTCGCACGAGATATGGCTACACCTTC.

The rearrangement links TRBV18 to TRBJ1-1; D is ambiguous. Trimming shortened V by 0 bases and J by 1 base, and 9 bases separated the two germline ends. CDR1 and CDR2 (germline): KGHSH, LQKENI. The CDR3 length is 15 residues. The CDR3 sequence is CASSPPAAGNTEAFF. Written as DNA, the CDR3 is TGTGCCAGCTCACCACCGGCCGCGGGGAACACTGAAGCTTTCTTT.

This clone was recorded once. This chain uses TRBV11-2 with TRBJ1-2, with TRBD1 identical over 9 bases. The J segment lost 4 bases and the V segment lost 1 base, leaving 7 bases of the junction unmatched. Germline CDR1 SGHAT, CDR2 FQNNGV. The length of the CDR3 is 16 residues. The CDR3 loop reads CASSLGRDRVGYGYTF. CDR3 nucleotides: TGTGCCAGCAGCTTAGGAAGGGACAGGGTAGGCTATGGCTACACCTTC.

This clone was seen once. The V call is TRBV19, the J call TRBJ2-2, with 8 bases aligning to TRBD1. V lost 5 bases to trimming and J lost 0 bases; unmatched junction nucleotides: 5. Germline V gene sequence: CDR1 LNHDA, CDR2 SQIVND (reference sequence). This CDR3 comprises 16 residues. This CDR3 reads CASSFQTGANTGELFF. CDR3 nucleotide sequence: TGTGCCAGTAGTTTCCAGACAGGGGCGAACACCGGGGAGCTGTTTTTT.